The clone carrying this TCR beta chain was recorded once. As yet, its antigen is unknown. The V end was cut by 5 bases, the J end by 5 bases, with 13 bases between. The germline V gene has CDR1 SGHTA and CDR2 FQGNSA. The CDR3 consists of 14 residues. The data originate from a study of blood T cells in healthy people across ages. Study-wide findings and caveats: Across the age range, TCR beta diversity per million T cells fell in a roughly linear way.

Sample-barcoded 5' priming and a J-beta primer mix drove a second PCR of roughly 7 to 11 cycles. TCRdb passed the 5' RACE reads through MiXCR, listing each CDR3 protein once. The table has hundreds of thousands of distinct CDR3 sequences, 56% seen once; the top ten hold around 25%. The chain is built from TRBV7-2 and TRBJ2-1; D remains ambiguous. The receptor comes from a middle-aged man in good health. Specimen: blood. CDR3 nucleotide sequence: TGTGCCAGCAGCATCCCGGGCGGAAACAATGAGCAGTTCTTC. Protein product: CASSIPGGNNEQFF.